These 10 T cell receptor beta chains came from one sample sequenced in a study of shared clonotypes between healthy human individuals. Clones were sequenced by immunoSEQ multiplex PCR, and TCRdb holds only the in-frame ones, with some missing. The sample lists roughly 500,000 clones; 70% to 80% were seen once. The sample consisted of PBMCs. The source is a woman in her thirties or forties in good health. Some clones in this sample may be carry-over from other donors' samples.

The V and J genes are TRBV6-5 and TRBJ2-6, with unresolved D. V lost 6 bases, J lost 1 base, and 4 bases lay in between. This CDR3 has 13 amino acids. The germline V gene encodes CDR1 MNHEY and CDR2 SVGAGI. The CDR3 spells CASSQSGANVLTF. The CDR3 nucleotides are TGTGCCAGCAGCCAGTCTGGGGCCAACGTCCTGACTTTC.

V gene TRBV18 combines with J gene TRBJ2-7; D is perhaps TRBD2 (5 bases). With 3 bases removed from V and 7 bases from J, the gap between germline ends came to 19 bases. The germline CDR1 and CDR2 sequences are KGHSH and LQKENI. This CDR3 has 15 residues. CDR3 nucleotide sequence: TGTGCCAGCTCACCTACTGTTGAGGGATCAAAAGAGCAGTACTTC. Translation gives CASSPTVEGSKEQYF.

This chain links TRBV18 with TRBJ2-1, with no clear D. The germline CDR1 and CDR2 sequences are KGHSH and LQKENI. The CDR3 contains 13 residues. V was clipped by 4 bases and J by 5 bases, with 9 bases between them. In DNA form, the CDR3 reads TGTGCCAGCTCACTCAGTATTGACAATGAGCAGTTCTTC. Its translation is CASSLSIDNEQFF. The full variable domain, its missing parts supplied by reference TRBV18 and TRBJ2-1, is NAGVMQNPRHLVRRRGQEARLRCSPMKGHSHVYWYRQLPEEGLKFMVYLQKENIIDESGMPKERFSAEFPKEGPSILRIQQVVRGDSAAYFCASSLSIDNEQFFGPGTRLTVL.

The chain combines TRBV7-9 with TRBJ2-1; TRBD2 matches at 10 bases. The V gene's germline CDR1 is SEHNR and CDR2 FQNEAQ (reference sequence). The V segment lost 10 bases and the J segment 2 bases; nucleotides outside the gene matches: 2. The CDR3 sequence is 13 residues long. The DNA for the CDR3 is TGTGCCACTAGCGGGAGCACCTACAATGAGCAGTTCTTC. Amino acid sequence: CATSGSTYNEQFF. Supplemented by reference TRBV7-9 and TRBJ2-1, the full variable domain reads DTGVSQNPRHKITKRGQNVTFRCDPISEHNRLYWYRQTLGQGPEFLTYFQNEAQLEKSRLLSDRFSAERPKGSFSTLEIQRTEQGDSAMYLCATSGSTYNEQFFGPGTRLTVL.

The V and J genes are TRBV15 and TRBJ1-2, with 7 positions matching TRBD1. V was clipped by 5 bases and J by 8 bases; unmatched bases: 8. This CDR3 spans 13 amino acids. In germline, CDR1 is LNHNV, CDR2 YYDKDF (reference sequence). The CDR3 here is CATSATGAGGYTF. CDR3 in DNA: TGTGCCACCAGCGCTACAGGGGCGGGGGGCTACACCTTC.

The chain joins TRBV7-9 to TRBJ2-6, with D hard to call. This CDR3 is built from 17 residues. Trimming removed 1 base at V and 0 bases at J, with 10 bases between. Germline loops: CDR1 SEHNR, CDR2 FQNEAQ (reference sequence). DNA for the CDR3: TGTGCCAGCAGCTTAGATGTGGGGTACTCTGGGGCCAACGTCCTGACTTTC. This translates into CASSLDVGYSGANVLTF.

The V and J genes are TRBV6-5 and TRBJ2-1; D tentatively fits TRBD1 or TRBD2 (5 bases each). The CDR3 has 15 residues. V lost 2 bases, J lost 6 bases, and 14 bases lay in between. Germline V CDR1 and CDR2: MNHEY, SVGAGI. The DNA of the CDR3 is TGTGCCAGCAGTTACAGTCGGGGCGGCTTCAATGAGCAGTTCTTC. Residues: CASSYSRGGFNEQFF.

The rearrangement links TRBV7-2 to TRBJ2-1; D possibly matches TRBD1 or TRBD2 (5 bases each). Trimming took 4 bases from V and 2 from J, leaving 9 bases between them. Germline-derived CDR1 and CDR2 are SGHTA and FQGNSA. CDR3 size: 14 residues. The CDR3 bases are TGTGCCAGCAGCTGGGACCTTACCTACAATGAGCAGTTCTTC. It specifies CASSWDLTYNEQFF.

The chain's CDR3 is CASSPTPAGGRETQYF. CDR3 DNA sequence: TGTGCCAGCAGCCCTACCCCGGCAGGGGGAAGGGAGACCCAGTACTTC. The J gene is TRBJ2-5, the V gene TRBV7-6, with 7 bases lining up with TRBD1. Germline assignment: CDR1 SGHVS and CDR2 FNYEAQ. The CDR3 covers 16 residues. Trimming removed 5 bases from V and 5 bases from J; junction bases left unmatched: 14. The whole variable domain, filled in from reference TRBV7-6 and TRBJ2-5, reads GAGVSQSPRYKVTKRGQDVALRCDPISGHVSLYWYRQALGQGPEFLTYFNYEAQQDKSGLPNDRFSAERPEGSISTLTIQRTEQRDSAMYRCASSPTPAGGRETQYFGPGTRLLVL.

The genes are TRBV30 and TRBJ1-3, with D unclear. Trimming took 2 bases from V and 4 from J, leaving 9 bases between them. Germline V lookup: CDR1 GTSNPN, CDR2 SVGIG (reference sequence). CDR3 length: 13 amino acids. CDR3 sequence reads: CAWSPFSGNTIYF. The CDR3 DNA reads TGTGCCTGGAGTCCATTCAGCGGAAACACCATATATTTT.